This T cell receptor beta chain derives from a study of regulatory T cells in long-lasting Graves disease. Documented time point: persistent/refractory GD, antithyroid drugs over 5 years with positive TRAb. The TCR library used RNA extracted from PBMCs. This clonotype was seen repeatedly, ten times or more. Its target is unknown. Study results and caveats: TRBV28 was favored in persistent disease, as were TRBJ1-2 and TRBJ2-5.

The authors built TCR beta libraries using iRepertoire HTBI primers and Arm-PCR of CDR3 regions. MiXCR was run by TCRdb on the multiplex PCR reads, yielding one entry per CDR3 protein. The sample records roughly 300,000 distinct CDR3 sequences, roughly a fifth being singletons. Between the trimmed V and J ends, which lost 6 bases and 4 bases, there was a span of 12 bases. The CDR3 consists of 14 residues. The sample here was peripheral blood mononuclear cells (PBMCs), taken when the disease was refractory, from a patient treated with antithyroid drugs. This clonotype was obtained from a female donor with Graves disease. The rearrangement uses TRBV12-3 or TRBV12-4 and TRBJ2-2; D might be TRBD1 (6 bases). CDR3 sequence reads: CASSIDRFTGELFF. CDR3 sequence (DNA): TGTGCCAGCAGCATAGACAGGTTCACCGGGGAGCTGTTTTTT.